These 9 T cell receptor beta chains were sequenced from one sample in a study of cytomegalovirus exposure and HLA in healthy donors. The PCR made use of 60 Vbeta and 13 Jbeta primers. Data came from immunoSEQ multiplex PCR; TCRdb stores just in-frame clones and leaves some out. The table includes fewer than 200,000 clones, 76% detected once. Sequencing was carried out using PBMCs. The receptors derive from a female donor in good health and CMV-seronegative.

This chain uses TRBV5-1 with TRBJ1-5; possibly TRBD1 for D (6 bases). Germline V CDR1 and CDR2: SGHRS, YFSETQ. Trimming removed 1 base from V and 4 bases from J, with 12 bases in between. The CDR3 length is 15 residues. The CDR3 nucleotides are TGCGCCAGCAGCTTGTCACAGGGTCGGAATCAGCCCCAGCATTTT. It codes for CASSLSQGRNQPQHF.

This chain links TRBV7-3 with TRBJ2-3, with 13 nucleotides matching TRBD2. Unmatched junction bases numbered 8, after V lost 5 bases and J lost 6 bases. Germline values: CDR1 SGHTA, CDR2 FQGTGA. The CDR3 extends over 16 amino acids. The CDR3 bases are TGTGCCAGCAGCACACTAGCGGGGGGGCAGTTGGATACGCAGTATTTT. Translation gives CASSTLAGGQLDTQYF.

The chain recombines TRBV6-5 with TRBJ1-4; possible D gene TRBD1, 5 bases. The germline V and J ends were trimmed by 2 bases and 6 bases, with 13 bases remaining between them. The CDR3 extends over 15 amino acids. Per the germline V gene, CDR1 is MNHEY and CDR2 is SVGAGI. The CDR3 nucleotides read TGTGCCAGCAGTTACCTCCGGGGGTGGGATGAAAAACTGTTTTTT. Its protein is CASSYLRGWDEKLFF.

CDR3 nucleotides: TGTGCCAGCAGTGAAGCGCCGAGGATCTACAATGAGCAGTTCTTC. This encodes CASSEAPRIYNEQFF. V usage is TRBV2 and J usage is TRBJ2-1; D call uncertain. The germline V gene encodes CDR1 SNHLY and CDR2 FYNNEI. The CDR3 sequence is 15 residues long. Trimming removed 0 bases from V and 3 bases from J, with 9 bases in between.

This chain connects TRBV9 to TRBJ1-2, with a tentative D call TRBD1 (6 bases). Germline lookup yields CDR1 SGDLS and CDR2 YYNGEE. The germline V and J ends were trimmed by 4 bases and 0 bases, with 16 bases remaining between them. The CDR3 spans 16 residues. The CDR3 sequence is CASSSRNRVTNYGYTF. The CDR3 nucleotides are TGTGCCAGCAGCAGCCGAAACAGGGTAACTAACTATGGCTACACCTTC.

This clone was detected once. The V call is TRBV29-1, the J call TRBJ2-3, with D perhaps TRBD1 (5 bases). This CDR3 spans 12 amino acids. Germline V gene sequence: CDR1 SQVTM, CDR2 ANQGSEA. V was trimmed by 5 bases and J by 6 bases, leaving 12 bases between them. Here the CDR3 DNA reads TGCAGCGTTCTGAAGGGGCAGGATACGCAGTATTTT. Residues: CSVLKGQDTQYF.

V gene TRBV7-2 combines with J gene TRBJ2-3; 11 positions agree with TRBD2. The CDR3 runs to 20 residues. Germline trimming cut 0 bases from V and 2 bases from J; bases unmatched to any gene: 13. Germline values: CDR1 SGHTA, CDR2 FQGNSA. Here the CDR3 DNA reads TGTGCCAGCAGCTTAGCGTGGGTAGCGGGAGGGCCCCTCTACACAGATACGCAGTATTTT. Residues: CASSLAWVAGGPLYTDTQYF.

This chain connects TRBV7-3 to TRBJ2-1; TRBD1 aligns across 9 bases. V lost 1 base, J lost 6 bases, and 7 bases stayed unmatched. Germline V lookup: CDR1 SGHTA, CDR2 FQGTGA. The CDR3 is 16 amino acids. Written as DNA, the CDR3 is TGTGCCAGCAGCTTAATGCGGGACAGGGCCCTCAATGAGCAGTTCTTC. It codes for CASSLMRDRALNEQFF.

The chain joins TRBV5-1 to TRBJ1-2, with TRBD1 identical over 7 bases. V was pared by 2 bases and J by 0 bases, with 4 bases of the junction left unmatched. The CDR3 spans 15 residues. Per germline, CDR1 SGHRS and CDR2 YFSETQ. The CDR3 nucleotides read TGCGCCAGCAGCTTTGACGGGACAGCTAACTATGGCTACACCTTC. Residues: CASSFDGTANYGYTF.